This record covers a single TCR beta chain. Produced via immunoSEQ multiplex PCR; TCRdb's table is partial and in-frame only. The sample lists approximately 490,000 clones; 70% to 80% were seen once. This entry comes from a study of shared T cell receptors in the human thymus. The germline gives CDR1 SGHTA, CDR2 FQGNSA. The CDR3 totals 17 residues. V gave up 5 bases and J gave up 0 bases; unmatched junction bases: 9. In addition, the sample was reused for a study of human thymus T cells. Per that study: Corrective heart surgery yielded resections, and these provided the thymus tissue. Apparent bias marked the V and J gene usage of thymic and blood repertoires. Highly overlapping thymic repertoires among unrelated individuals were reported in related research.

This clonotype was obtained from a boy under two years old with a congenital heart defect. The sequencing sample was made of thymocytes. This chain links TRBV7-2 with TRBJ1-1; 10 bases are shared with TRBD1. The CDR3 DNA reads as TGTGCCAGCAGCCTAGACAGGGGGCGCGGGGTGAACACTGAAGCTTTCTTT. As protein: CASSLDRGRGVNTEAFF.